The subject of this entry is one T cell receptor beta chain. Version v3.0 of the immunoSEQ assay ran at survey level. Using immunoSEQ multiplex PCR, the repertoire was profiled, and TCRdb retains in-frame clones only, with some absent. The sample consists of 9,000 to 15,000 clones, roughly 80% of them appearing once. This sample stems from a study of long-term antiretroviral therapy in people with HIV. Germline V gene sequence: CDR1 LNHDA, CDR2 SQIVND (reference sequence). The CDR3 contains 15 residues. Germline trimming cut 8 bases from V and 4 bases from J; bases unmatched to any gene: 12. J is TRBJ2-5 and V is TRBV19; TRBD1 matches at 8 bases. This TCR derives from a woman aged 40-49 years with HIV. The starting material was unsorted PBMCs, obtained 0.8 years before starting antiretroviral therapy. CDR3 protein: CASAVERTGRETQYF. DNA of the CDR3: TGTGCCAGTGCCGTTGAACGGACAGGGAGAGAGACCCAGTACTTC.